This T cell receptor beta chain was identified in a study of shared clonotypes between healthy human individuals. Points from the study as a whole: Sample collection involved blood only; tissue repertoires are likely different. Despite large depth, rarefaction showed incomplete sorted-subset sequencing.

As to this clone: Its antigen is currently unknown. Other DNA sequences in the same sample also yield this CDR3.

The method was immunoSEQ multiplex PCR; TCRdb's version includes in-frame clones alone and lacks a portion of them. Of approximately 2,000,000 clones in the sample, 85% to 95% were seen once. With 4 bases clipped from V and 3 bases from J, the junction kept 1 base outside the gene matches. CDR1 is LNHDA, CDR2 SQIVND, per germline (reference sequence). This CDR3 contains 13 residues. Naive CD4+ cells were CD45RA-selected; the remaining cells were memory. The clonotype originates from a man aged 18 to 30 in good health. Some clones in this sample may be carry-over from other donors' samples. The chain carries TRBV19 and TRBJ2-3; 7 nucleotides line up with TRBD2. Material for sequencing was naive CD4+ T cells from PBMCs. Sample subset: CD45RA+ positively selected. CDR3 amino acids: CASSRGGTDTQYF. The CDR3 DNA is TGTGCCAGTAGTAGGGGGGGAACAGATACGCAGTATTTT.